This passage covers 5 T cell receptor beta chains from one sample sequenced in a study of shared clonotypes between healthy human individuals. Assay used: immunoSEQ multiplex PCR; TCRdb lists only in-frame clones, some missing. The data hold almost 750,000 clones, with 55% to 75% observed a single time. Sequencing was done on a sample of memory CD4+ T cells sorted from blood. Subset defined: CD45RA-negative fraction. The receptors originated from a woman aged 25 to 45 in good health.

The V gene is TRBV7-2, the J gene TRBJ1-5; 7 bases are shared with TRBD1. Unmatched junction bases numbered 3, after V lost 6 bases and J lost 1 base. Germline-derived CDR1 and CDR2 are SGHTA and FQGNSA. The CDR3 runs to 14 residues. This CDR3 reads CASSPGGSNQPQHF. The CDR3 DNA follows: TGTGCCAGCAGTCCAGGGGGGAGCAATCAGCCCCAGCATTTT.

There are a few counts of this clone. In the same sample, other DNA sequences code for this CDR3. This rearrangement joins TRBV28 to TRBJ1-3, with TRBD1 identical over 7 bases. V lost 6 bases and J lost 4; bases outside the gene matches: 6. Germline V gene data show CDR1 as MDHEN and CDR2 as SYDVKM. The CDR3 is 14 residues long. CDR3 amino acids: CASRTTGRGNTIYF. Written as DNA, the CDR3 is TGTGCCAGCAGAACGACAGGGCGAGGAAACACCATATATTTT.

CDR3 in amino acids: CSAGGPSGRGRDEQYF. The CDR3 region has the DNA TGCAGCGCCGGGGGCCCCAGCGGGAGGGGTAGGGACGAGCAGTACTTC. The chain links TRBV29-1 to TRBJ2-7; 10 positions agree with TRBD2. V shed 7 bases and J 5 bases; nucleotides not matched to a gene: 17. CDR3 size: 16 residues. Germline V gene lookup returns CDR1 SQVTM and CDR2 ANQGSEA.

The gene calls are TRBV5-1 and TRBJ1-2; D is uncertain. V was trimmed by 0 bases and J by 6 bases, leaving 9 bases between them. The CDR3 has 13 residues. CDR1 and CDR2 from the germline V gene are SGHRS and YFSETQ. The CDR3: CASSLVSGDGYTF. The CDR3, as DNA: TGCGCCAGCAGCTTGGTATCTGGGGATGGCTACACCTTC.

This clone was detected a few times. CDR3 in DNA: TGTGCCAGCAGTTCGAGGTTGGTAGGGGAAGCTGAAGCTTTCTTT. Residues: CASSSRLVGEAEAFF. The genes are TRBV6-5 and TRBJ1-1, with D maybe TRBD1 (5 bases). CDR3 length: 15 residues. V was trimmed by 4 bases and J by 6 bases, leaving 18 bases between them. The V gene's germline CDR1 is MNHEY and CDR2 SVGAGI.